The 26 T cell receptor beta chains listed next were all sequenced from one sample in a study of T cell responses to AZD1222 COVID-19 vaccine. The method was immunoSEQ multiplex PCR; TCRdb's version includes in-frame clones alone and lacks a portion of them. The sample lists more than 90,000 clones, roughly 90% occurring once. This sample comprised peripheral blood, obtained 28 days after the second AZD1222 dose. These receptor sequences come from an adult who received the AZD1222 COVID-19 vaccine.

The rearrangement uses TRBV2 and TRBJ2-2; a possible D gene is TRBD2 (5 bases). Per the germline V gene, CDR1 is SNHLY and CDR2 is FYNNEI. V gave up 4 bases and J gave up 2 bases, with 11 bases separating them. The CDR3 loop spans 15 amino acids. The CDR3 reads CASSVRTQNTGELFF. In DNA, the CDR3 is TGTGCCAGCAGTGTAAGGACTCAAAACACCGGGGAGCTGTTTTTT.

This clone was counted a single time. This rearrangement joins TRBV27 to TRBJ2-5, with TRBD1 identical over 7 bases. There are 14 residues in the CDR3. The V and J ends lost 7 bases and 5 bases, in that order; junction bases with no gene match: 10. Germline V gene lookup returns CDR1 MNHEY and CDR2 SMNVEV (reference sequence). The DNA of the CDR3 is TGTGCCAGCACGGTACGGACAGGCGGCGAGACCCAGTACTTC. It specifies CASTVRTGGETQYF.

This chain connects TRBV21-1 to TRBJ1-5; the D call TRBD1 from the table was never checked on the DNA. TRBV21-1 is a documented pseudogene. The CDR3 contains 17 residues. The CDR3 bases are TGTGCCAGCAGCCCCCTCACAGGGGGGCCTAAAAATCAGCCCCAGCATTTT. Amino acid sequence: CASSPLTGGPKNQPQHF.

The genes are TRBV5-8 and TRBJ1-4, with a weak D call TRBD1 (5 bases). V lost 1 base and J lost 8, with 15 bases in between. Germline V gene data show CDR1 as SGHTS and CDR2 as YDEGEE. This CDR3 is 15 amino acids long. The CDR3 region is CASSLTRTRGEKLFF. In DNA, the CDR3 is TGTGCCAGCAGCTTGACCCGGACTAGGGGCGAAAAACTGTTTTTT.

This clone has only a few counts. This sequence joins TRBV2 and TRBJ2-7; 13 bases agree with TRBD2. The V segment lost 4 bases and the J segment 6 bases; nucleotides outside the gene matches: 3. The CDR3 totals 14 residues. Germline lookup yields CDR1 SNHLY and CDR2 FYNNEI. CDR3 in amino acids: CASSGTSGSREQYF. As DNA, the CDR3 is TGTGCCAGCAGTGGGACTAGCGGGAGTCGCGAGCAGTACTTC.

V is TRBV7-2 and J is TRBJ2-1; D remains ambiguous. The CDR3 is 13 residues long. V was shortened by 2 bases and J by 4 bases, with 6 bases between the two germline ends. CDR1 and CDR2 (germline): SGHTA, FQGNSA. The CDR3 sequence: CASSLIQYNEQFF. The DNA of the CDR3 is TGTGCCAGCAGCTTAATACAATACAATGAGCAGTTCTTC.

This clone came up once. This sequence joins TRBV6-6 and TRBJ1-5, with TRBD1 identical over 7 bases. V lost 5 bases to trimming and J lost 2 bases; unmatched junction nucleotides: 6. Germline V gene data show CDR1 as MNHNY and CDR2 as SVGAGI (reference sequence). The CDR3 covers 15 residues. The CDR3 loop reads CASSPQGFGNQPQHF. The DNA for the CDR3 is TGTGCCAGCAGTCCACAGGGGTTTGGCAATCAGCCCCAGCATTTT.

J is TRBJ2-1 and V is TRBV19; the match to TRBD1 covers 9 bases. The CDR3 totals 13 residues. Per the germline V gene, CDR1 is LNHDA and CDR2 is SQIVND (reference sequence). The V segment lost 3 bases and the J segment 13 bases; nucleotides outside the gene matches: 7. In DNA, the CDR3 is TGTGCCAGTAGTATGTGGACAGGGGTCATCCAGTTCTTC. This encodes CASSMWTGVIQFF.

The CDR3: CASSVRGLEINEQFF. For the CDR3, the DNA is TGTGCCAGCAGTGTCCGGGGACTAGAGATCAATGAGCAGTTCTTC. This rearrangement joins TRBV2 to TRBJ2-1; 8 positions agree with TRBD2. This CDR3 has 15 residues. CDR1 is SNHLY and CDR2 is FYNNEI in the germline V gene. V lost 4 bases and J lost 6; bases outside the gene matches: 8.

This clone came up many times. CDR3 sequence: CASSFGLEGANEQFF. Written as DNA, the CDR3 is TGTGCCAGCAGTTTCGGACTAGAGGGGGCCAATGAGCAGTTCTTC. V is TRBV6-2 or TRBV6-3 and J is TRBJ2-1, with D possibly being TRBD1 or TRBD2 (7 bases each). Germline V gene data show CDR1 as MNHEY and CDR2 as SVGEGT. V lost 4 bases to trimming and J lost 6 bases, with 16 bases between them. The CDR3 spans 15 residues.

The rearrangement joins TRBV2 to TRBJ1-6; D gene unclear. The CDR3 covers 16 residues. The V and J ends lost 6 bases and 0 bases respectively, with 12 bases between them. From germline, CDR1 is SNHLY and CDR2 FYNNEI. The CDR3 DNA is TGTGCCAGCAGATCGGGAAAAAGCTCCTATAATTCACCCCTCCACTTT. Its protein product is CASRSGKSSYNSPLHF. Full variable domain (outside the CDR3, taken from reference TRBV2 and TRBJ1-6): EPEVTQTPSHQVTQMGQEVILRCVPISNHLYFYWYRQILGQKVEFLVSFYNNEISEKSEIFDDQFSVERPDGSNFTLKIRSTKLEDSAMYFCASRSGKSSYNSPLHFGNGTRLTVT.

V is TRBV14 and J is TRBJ1-1; 8 positions agree with TRBD1. CDR1 and CDR2 from the germline V gene are SGHDN and FVKESK. The CDR3 has 14 amino acids. V lost 3 bases and J lost 4; bases outside the gene matches: 4. The CDR3 DNA sequence: TGTGCCAGCAGCCATCGACAGGGGATCACTGAAGCTTTCTTT. This sequence encodes CASSHRQGITEAFF.

This clone was counted once. The chain uses TRBV12-3 or TRBV12-4 and TRBJ1-2, with 8 bases fitting TRBD1. Trimming removed 4 bases from V and 12 bases from J; junction bases left unmatched: 4. The CDR3 runs 11 residues. CDR3 residues: CASSSDRAHTF. The CDR3 DNA sequence: TGTGCCAGCAGTTCGGACAGGGCGCACACCTTC.

This chain links TRBV19 with TRBJ2-1, with 14 bases fitting TRBD2. With V trimmed by 0 bases and J by 9 bases, 4 bases remained unmatched. In germline, CDR1 is LNHDA, CDR2 SQIVND (reference sequence). The length of the CDR3 is 16 residues. CDR3 DNA: TGTGCCAGTAGTATAGATCCGGGACTAGCGGGAGCTGAGCAGTTCTTC. The encoded protein is CASSIDPGLAGAEQFF.

This sequence joins TRBV27 and TRBJ2-1; D gene unclear. Germline lookup yields CDR1 MNHEY and CDR2 SMNVEV (reference sequence). The CDR3 consists of 12 residues. Between the trimmed V and J ends, which lost 4 bases and 6 bases, there was a span of 7 bases. The CDR3 reads CASSSHSNEQFF. Written as DNA, the CDR3 is TGTGCCAGCAGTTCACACTCCAATGAGCAGTTCTTC.

The chain employs TRBV12-3 or TRBV12-4 and TRBJ2-5; D is undetermined. The CDR3 consists of 12 residues. Trimming took 7 bases from V and 2 from J, leaving 8 bases between them. CDR3 in amino acids: CASTSVQETQYF. For the CDR3, the DNA is TGTGCCAGCACATCGGTACAAGAGACCCAGTACTTC.

The rearrangement links TRBV5-1 to TRBJ2-7; 8 nucleotides align to TRBD1. The CDR3 spans 17 residues. The V gene end was trimmed by 2 bases and the J gene end by 2 bases; junction bases not matched to a gene: 12. Germline loops: CDR1 SGHRS, CDR2 YFSETQ. This CDR3 is CASSLLVGGQATYEQYF. The CDR3 DNA is TGCGCCAGCAGCTTATTAGTTGGGGGACAGGCCACCTACGAGCAGTACTTC.

This chain links TRBV12-3 or TRBV12-4 with TRBJ1-1; perhaps TRBD1 as D (5 bases). Trimming cost V 8 bases and J 1 base, with 11 bases left between them. This CDR3 comprises 13 residues. CDR3 region: CASSRGRNTEAFF. In DNA form, the CDR3 reads TGTGCCAGCTCCCGGGGCAGGAACACTGAAGCTTTCTTT.

The chain links TRBV5-1 to TRBJ2-2; 9 nucleotides agree with TRBD1. This CDR3 contains 15 residues. The germline CDR1 and CDR2 sequences are SGHRS and YFSETQ. V dropped 3 bases and J dropped 3; count of bases not matched to a gene: 3. The DNA for the CDR3 is TGCGCCAGCAGCTGGACAGGGGCGCACACCGGGGAGCTGTTTTTT. This encodes CASSWTGAHTGELFF.

The rearrangement joins TRBV6-5 to TRBJ2-5; 9 bases map to TRBD1. This CDR3 has 13 residues. After removal of 6 bases from V and 4 bases from J, the junction contained 3 bases not matched to a gene. From germline, CDR1 is MNHEY and CDR2 SVGAGI. CDR3: CASRADRGETQYF. The CDR3 region has the DNA TGTGCCAGCAGAGCGGACAGGGGAGAGACCCAGTACTTC.

The CDR3: CASSLSRSNEQFF. The CDR3 coding sequence is TGTGCCAGCAGCTTAAGTCGCAGCAATGAGCAGTTCTTC. The J gene is TRBJ2-1, the V gene TRBV7-3; no firm D call. This CDR3 has 13 residues. The germline V gene encodes CDR1 SGHTA and CDR2 FQGTGA. With 1 base removed from V and 6 bases from J, the gap between germline ends came to 7 bases.

The chain is built from TRBV10-1 and TRBJ2-7; D may be TRBD2 (6 bases). With 5 bases removed from V and 0 bases from J, the gap between germline ends came to 11 bases. Germline V gives CDR1 WNHNN, CDR2 SYGVQD (reference sequence). CDR3 length: 14 residues. CDR3 sequence: CASSYSGSSYEQYF. The CDR3 region has the DNA TGCGCCAGCAGTTATAGCGGTTCCTCCTACGAGCAGTACTTC.

This chain connects TRBV5-8 to TRBJ2-3; 9 nucleotides match TRBD1. V dropped 5 bases and J dropped 4; count of bases not matched to a gene: 2. This CDR3 has 13 amino acids. Germline values: CDR1 SGHTS, CDR2 YDEGEE. DNA for the CDR3: TGTGCCAGCAGGGACAGGGGCCCAGATACGCAGTATTTT. This translates into CASRDRGPDTQYF. Complete variable domain (other parts from reference TRBV5-8 and TRBJ2-3): EAGVTQSPTHLIKTRGQQATLRCSPISGHTSVYWYQQALGLGLQFLLWYDEGEERNRGNFPPRFSGRQFPNYSSELNVNALELEDSALYLCASRDRGPDTQYFGPGTRLTVL.

Concerning this clone: Other DNA variants within this sample encode the same CDR3. This rearrangement joins TRBV14 to TRBJ1-2; no reliable D call. CDR3 length equals 14 residues. Looked up from germline, CDR1 is SGHDN and CDR2 is FVKESK. V lost 0 bases, J lost 6 bases, and 11 bases lay in between. CDR3 sequence: CASSQDRGFHGYTF. CDR3 DNA: TGTGCCAGCAGCCAAGACAGAGGATTCCATGGCTACACCTTC. Looking up the rest from reference TRBV14 and TRBJ1-2 gives the full variable domain: EAGVTQFPSHSVIEKGQTVTLRCDPISGHDNLYWYRRVMGKEIKFLLHFVKESKQDESGMPNNRFLAERTGGTYSTLKVQPAELEDSGVYFCASSQDRGFHGYTFGSGTRLTVV.

This rearrangement joins TRBV2 to TRBJ1-6, with D perhaps TRBD1 (6 bases). Per the germline V gene, CDR1 is SNHLY and CDR2 is FYNNEI. Trimming removed 9 bases from V and 8 bases from J, with 17 bases in between. This CDR3 has 14 residues. CDR3 DNA: TGTGCCAGATCAACAGGGTTCGTTGATTCACCCCTCCACTTT. It is translated as CARSTGFVDSPLHF.

The sample holds a few counts of this clone. The rearrangement uses TRBV2 and TRBJ1-5, with D perhaps TRBD1 (5 bases). V was clipped by 3 bases and J by 5 bases, with 8 bases between them. The length of the CDR3 is 13 residues. Germline V gives CDR1 SNHLY, CDR2 FYNNEI. CDR3 amino acids: CASSDRGDQPQHF. CDR3 DNA: TGTGCCAGCAGTGATCGGGGGGATCAGCCCCAGCATTTT.